The sequence of this TCR beta chain was determined in a study of vaccination and CD4 T cells after COVID-19. The wider study: Six males and four females, two of them Hispanic, were enrolled as convalescents. The stimulus for the cells was overlapping spike peptides derived from SARS-CoV-2, HCoV-NL63, HCoV-OC43 and HCoV-229E.

The Oncomine TCR Beta short-read assay was applied to DNA of cultured CD4+ T cells. TCRdb passed the PCR reads through MiXCR, listing each CDR3 protein once. Of roughly 20,000 distinct CDR3 sequences in the sample, about 40% were seen once. Treatment specified: approximately nine-day PBMC culture with coronavirus spike peptide pools or control peptides (ViraFEST assay). ViraFEST grew antigen-specific T cells using peptide pools, then sequenced TCRs. This CDR3 comprises 20 residues. The V end lost 3 bases, the J end lost 0 bases, and 21 bases lay between the germline ends. Per germline, CDR1 MNHNS and CDR2 SASEGT. A remark on this clonotype: The antigen is unknown.

The sequence derives from a human donor who had recovered from COVID-19. The source material was CD4+ T cells from blood, cultured in vitro, sampled before SARS-CoV-2 vaccination. The V and J genes are TRBV6-1 and TRBJ1-6, with D tentatively TRBD1 (5 bases). This chain's CDR3 is CASSDVGGTPGSSYNSPLHF. CDR3 coding DNA: TGTGCCAGCAGTGACGTAGGAGGGACCCCCGGAAGCTCCTATAATTCACCCCTCCACTTT.